This T cell receptor (beta chain) is drawn from a study of cytomegalovirus exposure and HLA in healthy donors. Regarding the study as a whole: In vitro data verified a few CMV-associated chains as specific for CMV antigens.

The PCR employed 60 Vbeta primers together with 13 Jbeta primers. Measured with immunoSEQ multiplex PCR; TCRdb has only the in-frame clones, and not every one. The sample has 150,000 to 200,000 clones, about three quarters seen once. As to this clone: Its antigen remains unidentified.

This TCR was sampled from a woman aged 40 to 50 in good health and CMV-seronegative. Source material: PBMCs.

The CDR3 bases are TGCGCCAGCAGCTTATTGGGACAGGGAAATTTTGGTGCGGACACTGAAGCTTTCTTT. It is translated as CASSLLGQGNFGADTEAFF. V gene TRBV5-1 combines with J gene TRBJ1-1; 9 bases map to TRBD1. The length of the CDR3 is 19 residues. Per germline, CDR1 SGHRS and CDR2 YFSETQ. Losses at the gene ends were 2 bases for V and 3 bases for J; bases not matched to a gene: 17. The entire variable domain, with the rest obtained from reference TRBV5-1 and TRBJ1-1, is as follows: KAGVTQTPRYLIKTRGQQVTLSCSPISGHRSVSWYQQTPGQGLQFLFEYFSETQRNKGNFPGRFSGRQFSNSRSEMNVSTLELGDSALYLCASSLLGQGNFGADTEAFFGQGTRLTVV.